This T cell receptor beta chain was recovered during a study of cytotoxic CD8 clonotypes in ibrutinib-treated CLL. This clone was counted a single time. Per germline, CDR1 LNHNV and CDR2 YYDKDF (reference sequence). V was trimmed by 0 bases and J by 6 bases, leaving 9 bases between them. The CDR3 has 14 amino acids. Sequenced by immunoSEQ multiplex PCR; TCRdb stores in-frame clones only, minus some. The table lists nearly 85,000 clones, 70% to 80% of them singletons. The TCR was taken from a human donor with chronic lymphocytic leukemia. The sequencing used PBMCs, collected after 12 months of ibrutinib treatment. This chain joins TRBV15 and TRBJ2-1; D is undetermined. The chain's CDR3 is CATSRDLGINEQFF. The CDR3 DNA reads as TGTGCCACCAGCAGAGACCTTGGAATCAATGAGCAGTTCTTC. The entire variable domain, with the rest obtained from reference TRBV15 and TRBJ2-1, is as follows: DAMVIQNPRYQVTQFGKPVTLSCSQTLNHNVMYWYQQKSSQAPKLLFHYYDKDFNNEADTPDNFQSRRPNTSFCFLDIRSPGLGDTAMYLCATSRDLGINEQFFGPGTRLTVL.